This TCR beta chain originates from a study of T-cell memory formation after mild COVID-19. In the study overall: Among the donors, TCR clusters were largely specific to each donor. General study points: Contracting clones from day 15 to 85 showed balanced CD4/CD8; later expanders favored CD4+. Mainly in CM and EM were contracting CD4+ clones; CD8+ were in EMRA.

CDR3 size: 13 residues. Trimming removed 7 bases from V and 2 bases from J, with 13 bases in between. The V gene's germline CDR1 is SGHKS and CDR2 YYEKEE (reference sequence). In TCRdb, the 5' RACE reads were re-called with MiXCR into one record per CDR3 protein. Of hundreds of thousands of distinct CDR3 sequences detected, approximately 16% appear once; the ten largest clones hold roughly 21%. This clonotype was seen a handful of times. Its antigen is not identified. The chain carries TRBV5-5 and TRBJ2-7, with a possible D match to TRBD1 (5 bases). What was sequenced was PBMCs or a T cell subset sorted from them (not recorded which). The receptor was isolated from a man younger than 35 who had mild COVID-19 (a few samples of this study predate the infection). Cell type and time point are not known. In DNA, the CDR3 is TGTGCCAGCGCGAACAGGATAGCCTACGAGCAGTACTTC. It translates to CASANRIAYEQYF.